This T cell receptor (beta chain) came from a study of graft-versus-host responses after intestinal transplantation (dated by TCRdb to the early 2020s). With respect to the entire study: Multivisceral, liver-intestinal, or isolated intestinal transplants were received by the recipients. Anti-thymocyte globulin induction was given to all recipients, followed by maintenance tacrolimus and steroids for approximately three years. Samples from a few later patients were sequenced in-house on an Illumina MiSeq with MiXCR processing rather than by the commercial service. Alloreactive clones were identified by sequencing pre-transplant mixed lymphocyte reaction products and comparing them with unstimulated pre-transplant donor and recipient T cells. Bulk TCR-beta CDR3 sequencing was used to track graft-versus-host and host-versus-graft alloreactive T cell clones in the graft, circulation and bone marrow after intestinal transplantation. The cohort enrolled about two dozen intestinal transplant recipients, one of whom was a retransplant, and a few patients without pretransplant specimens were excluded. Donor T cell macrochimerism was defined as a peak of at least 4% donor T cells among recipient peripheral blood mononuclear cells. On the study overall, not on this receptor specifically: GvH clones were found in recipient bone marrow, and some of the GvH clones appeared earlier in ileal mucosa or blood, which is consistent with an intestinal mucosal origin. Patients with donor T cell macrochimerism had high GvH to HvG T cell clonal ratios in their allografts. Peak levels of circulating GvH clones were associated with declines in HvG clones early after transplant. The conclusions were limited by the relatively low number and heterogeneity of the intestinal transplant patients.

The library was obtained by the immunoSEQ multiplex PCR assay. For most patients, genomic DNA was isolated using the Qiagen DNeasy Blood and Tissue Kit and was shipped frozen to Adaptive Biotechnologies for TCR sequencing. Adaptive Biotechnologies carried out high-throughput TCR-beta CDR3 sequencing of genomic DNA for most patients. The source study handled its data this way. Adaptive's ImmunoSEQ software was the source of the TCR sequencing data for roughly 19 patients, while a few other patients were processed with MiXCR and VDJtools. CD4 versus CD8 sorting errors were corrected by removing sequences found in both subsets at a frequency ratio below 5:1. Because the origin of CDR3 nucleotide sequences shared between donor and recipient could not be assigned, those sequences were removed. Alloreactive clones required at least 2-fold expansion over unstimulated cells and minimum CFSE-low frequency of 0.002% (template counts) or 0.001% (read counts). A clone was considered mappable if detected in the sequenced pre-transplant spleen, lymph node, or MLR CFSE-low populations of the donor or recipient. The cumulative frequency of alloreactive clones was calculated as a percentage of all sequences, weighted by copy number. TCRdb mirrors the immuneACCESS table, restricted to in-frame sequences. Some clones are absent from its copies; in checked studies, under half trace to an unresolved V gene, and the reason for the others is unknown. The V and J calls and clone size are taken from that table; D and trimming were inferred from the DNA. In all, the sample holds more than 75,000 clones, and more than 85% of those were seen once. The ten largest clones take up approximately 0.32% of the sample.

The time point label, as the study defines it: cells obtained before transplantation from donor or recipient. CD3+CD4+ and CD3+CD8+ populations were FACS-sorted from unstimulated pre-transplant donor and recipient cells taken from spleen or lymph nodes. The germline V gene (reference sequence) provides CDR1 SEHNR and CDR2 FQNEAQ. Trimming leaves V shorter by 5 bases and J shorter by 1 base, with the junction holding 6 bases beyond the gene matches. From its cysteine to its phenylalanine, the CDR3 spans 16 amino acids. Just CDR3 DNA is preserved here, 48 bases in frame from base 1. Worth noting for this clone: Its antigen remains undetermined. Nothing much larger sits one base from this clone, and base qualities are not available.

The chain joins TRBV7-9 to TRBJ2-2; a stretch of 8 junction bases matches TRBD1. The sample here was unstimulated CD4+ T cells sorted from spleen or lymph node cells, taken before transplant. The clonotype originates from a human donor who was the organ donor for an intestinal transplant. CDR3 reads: CASSLRGLLNTGELFF. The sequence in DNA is TGTGCCAGCAGCCTCAGGGGGCTATTGAACACCGGGGAGCTGTTTTTT.